The source of this T cell receptor (beta chain) is a study of Ad26.COV2.S vaccination and SARS-CoV-2 variants (dated by TCRdb to the early 2020s). A note on the overall study: Donors in the vaccine arm were drawn from COV1001, a phase I-IIa trial of Ad26.COV2.S in healthy adults that was multicentre, randomized, double-blind and placebo-controlled. Ad26.COV2.S was administered intramuscularly at a dose of 5x10^10 or 1x10^11 viral particles, either as one shot or as two shots given 56 days apart. The specificity and breadth of SARS-CoV-2-reactive T cell receptors after Ad26.COV2.S vaccination were assessed by TCRbeta repertoire sequencing. The TCR-sequenced set comprised about 32 samples: about 19 Ad26.COV2.S vaccine recipients, 5 placebo recipients and 8 SARS-CoV-2 convalescent individuals. Trial participants were randomized into five groups of five, in which low-dose or high-dose Ad26.COV2.S was given once or twice, or placebo was given on both occasions. Investigators did not know the trial group allocation while performing experiments and assessing outcomes.

Reading the germline V gene (reference sequence) gives CDR1 PRHDT and CDR2 FYEKMQ. V loses 0 bases at its end and J loses 4 bases; junction bases beyond the gene matches: 5. The CDR3 measures 17 amino acids from cysteine to phenylalanine. Kept here is only the CDR3 DNA, which spans 51 bases and is read in frame from base 1. The immunoSEQ Assay was used to sequence TCRbeta CDR3 regions. After extraction, genomic DNA underwent amplification by bias-controlled multiplex PCR, followed by high-throughput sequencing. The study's processing was this. To quantify the absolute abundance of each unique TCRbeta CDR3 region, sequences were collapsed and filtered. T cell fraction was estimated by normalization of TCRbeta template counts to usable DNA, with usable DNA being measured through amplification of reference genes present in all nucleated cells. Repertoire TCRs were annotated as SARS-CoV-2-specific by exact matching of V gene, CDR3 amino acid sequence and J gene to a known reactive TCR set. The reference SARS-CoV-2 TCR set was derived from MIRA and filtered for enrichment in COVID-19-positive ImmuneCODE repertoires, a step that removed public or cross-reactive TCRs. Drawing on the MIRA antigens, annotated TCRs were analysed further at the level of specific ORF or position within ORF. Breadth was defined as the number of annotated unique rearrangements divided by the total number of unique productive rearrangements, and depth was defined as the summed frequency of the annotated unique rearrangements. Two-sided Wilcoxon rank-sum tests were applied when comparing TCR breadth between groups. TCRdb mirrors the immuneACCESS table, restricted to in-frame sequences. Some clones are absent from its copies; in checked studies, under half trace to an unresolved V gene, and the reason for the others is unknown. Clone size and the V and J calls come from that table; the DNA yielded D and trimming. The sample table shows 200,000 to 300,000 clones, and roughly 87% are seen once. The top ten clonotypes cover roughly 3% of the sample.

Interpreted using the paper, the treatment or condition label stands for: around 19 received Ad26.COV2.S at low or high dose, single or two shots; roughly five received placebo; per-sample allocation not given. For vaccine and placebo recipients, the sequenced repertoires came from samples collected on day 63 after the first injection. Cohort 1b enrolled about two dozen adults aged 18-55 years at a single site in Boston, USA, between 29 July and 7 August 2020. As a vaccine, Ad26.COV2.S was a replication-incompetent adenovirus type 26 vector that expressed a prefusion-stabilized SARS-CoV-2 spike protein derived from the original Wuhan strain. What the work shows at the level of the full study, not this receptor alone: The study lacked the statistical power to compare responses across vaccine doses or regimens. Ad26.COV2.S recipients had higher spike-specific TCR breadth than placebo recipients (P = 0.0014). Non-spike TCR breadth was comparable between vaccine and placebo recipients, consistent with the vaccine containing only spike. The authors noted that the TCR breadth and depth analyses may have underestimated total T cell responses. Substantial breadth of spike-specific CD8+ and CD4+ T cell responses was reported after vaccination.

As regards this clone: Its antigen remains unidentified. No base qualities exist here, and no much larger clone lies one base off it.

The clonotype was recovered from a person aged 18 to 65 who received the Ad26.COV2.S COVID-19 vaccine or a placebo. The rearranged segments are TRBV13 and TRBJ1-6; TRBD1 lines up with 8 middle nucleotides. Sequencing used peripheral blood, obtained in a trial of Ad26.COV2.S vaccine versus placebo. CDR3 reads: CASSLGIQGAYNSPLHF. The DNA sequence is TGTGCCAGCAGCTTAGGCATCCAGGGGGCTTATAATTCACCCCTCCACTTT.